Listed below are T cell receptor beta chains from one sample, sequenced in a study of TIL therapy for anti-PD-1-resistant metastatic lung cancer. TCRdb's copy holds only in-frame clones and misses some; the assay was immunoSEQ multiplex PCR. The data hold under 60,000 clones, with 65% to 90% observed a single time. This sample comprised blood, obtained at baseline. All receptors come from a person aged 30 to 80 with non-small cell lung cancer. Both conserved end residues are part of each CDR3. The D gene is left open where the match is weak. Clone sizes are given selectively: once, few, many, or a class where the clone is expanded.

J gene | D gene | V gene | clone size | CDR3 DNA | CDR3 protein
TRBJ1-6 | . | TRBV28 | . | TGTGCCAGCAGCCCCCCCTCAGGGAATCCGGGGCCCCTCCACTTT | CASSPPSGNPGPLHF
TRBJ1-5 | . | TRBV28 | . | TGTGCCAGCAGTTTATTGGGCCCAACGGACCAGCCCCAGCATTTT | CASSLLGPTDQPQHF
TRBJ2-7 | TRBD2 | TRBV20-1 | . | TGCAGTGCTAGTGCGGGAGCCGGCGAGCAGTACTTC | CSASAGAGEQYF
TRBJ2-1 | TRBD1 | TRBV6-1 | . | TGTGCCAGCAGTGAAGGGACAGGGGGCTACAATGAGCAGTTCTTC | CASSEGTGGYNEQFF
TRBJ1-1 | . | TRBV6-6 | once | TGTGCCAGCACCCCGACGTTGACCCCTGAAGCTTTCTTT | CASTPTLTPEAFF
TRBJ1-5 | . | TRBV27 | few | TGTGCCAGCAAGTTGGGTTCGGGGCCCCCTGGGCAGCCCCAGCATTTT | CASKLGSGPPGQPQHF
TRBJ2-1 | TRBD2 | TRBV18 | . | TGTGCCAGCTCACCCGGAACTAGCGGAGCCTACAATGAGCAGTTCTTC | CASSPGTSGAYNEQFF
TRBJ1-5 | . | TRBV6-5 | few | TGTGCCAGCAGTTACTCTTCAGCCAATCAGCCCCAGCATTTT | CASSYSSANQPQHF
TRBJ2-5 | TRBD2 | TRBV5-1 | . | TGCGCCAGCAGACTGCCCGGACTAGCGGGGGGGAAACAAGAGACCCAGTACTTC | CASRLPGLAGGKQETQYF
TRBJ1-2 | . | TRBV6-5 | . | TGTGCCAGCAGTTACTCGGGGGGATCGGGTGGCTACACCTTC | CASSYSGGSGGYTF
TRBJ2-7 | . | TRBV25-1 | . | TGTGCCAGCAGTGAATTGGTAGGTTCCTACGAGCAGTACTTC | CASSELVGSYEQYF
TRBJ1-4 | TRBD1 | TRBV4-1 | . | TGCGCCAGCAGCCAAGAGCCGCCTGTAAACAGGGGGCGGGTAGTGAAACTGTTTTTT | CASSQEPPVNRGRVVKLFF
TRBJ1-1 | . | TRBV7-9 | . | TGTGCCAGCAGCCTCCGGACCAGGCGGGCTTTCTTT | CASSLRTRRAFF
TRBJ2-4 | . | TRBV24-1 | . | TGTGCCACCAGTGATCGACTAGTTAACATTCAGTACTTC | CATSDRLVNIQYF
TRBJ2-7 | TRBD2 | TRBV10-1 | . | TGCGCCAGCAGTGAAGTGGCGGGAGAACCCTACGAGCAGTACTTC | CASSEVAGEPYEQYF
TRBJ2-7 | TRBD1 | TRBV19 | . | TGTGCCAGTAGTATAGATAACAGGGGGCGGACCTACGAGCAGTACTTC | CASSIDNRGRTYEQYF
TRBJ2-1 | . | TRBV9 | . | TGTGCCAGCAGCGCCCCTGGCTCCCACAATGAGCAGTTCTTC | CASSAPGSHNEQFF
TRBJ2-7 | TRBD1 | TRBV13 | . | TGTGCCAGCAGCGTCTCGCCGGGACAGGGATACGAGCAGTACTTC | CASSVSPGQGYEQYF
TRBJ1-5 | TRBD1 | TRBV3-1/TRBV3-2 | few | TGTGCCAGCAGCCATACAGGGGGCAATCAGCCCCAGCATTTT | CASSHTGGNQPQHF
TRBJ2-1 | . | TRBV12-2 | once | TGTGCAAGTCGCTTTAAGGTTGGGCTAGCGGATAATGAGCAGTTCTTC | CASRFKVGLADNEQFF
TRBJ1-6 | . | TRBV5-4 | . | TGTGCCAGCAGCTTGGGACAATATAATTCACCCCTCCACTTT | CASSLGQYNSPLHF
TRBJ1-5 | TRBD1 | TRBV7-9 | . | TGTGCCAGCAGCTCGCGACAGGGAGAGGATCAGCCCCAGCATTTT | CASSSRQGEDQPQHF
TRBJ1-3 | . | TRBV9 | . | TGTGCCAGCAGCGTAGGAGATGGCCCCAGTCACTCTGGAAACACCATATATTTT | CASSVGDGPSHSGNTIYF
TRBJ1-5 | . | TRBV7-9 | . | TGTGCCAGCAGTCCCGGATCGACTAGCAATCAGCCCCAGCATTTT | CASSPGSTSNQPQHF
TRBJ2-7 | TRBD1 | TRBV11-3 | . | TGTGCCAGCGCAAAGGGGGCGCGTTACGAGCAGTACTTC | CASAKGARYEQYF
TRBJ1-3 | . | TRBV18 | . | TGTGCCAGCTCACCAGAGACTGGGGGGTCTGGAAACACCATATATTTT | CASSPETGGSGNTIYF
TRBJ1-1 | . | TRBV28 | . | TGTGCCAGCACCGCTAATGGGAACACTGAAGCTTTCTTT | CASTANGNTEAFF
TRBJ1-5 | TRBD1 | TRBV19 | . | TGTGCCAGTAGTATAGATGGGGGACAGGGTCGGCCCCAGCATTTT | CASSIDGGQGRPQHF
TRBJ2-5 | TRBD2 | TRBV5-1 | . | TGCGCCAGCAGCTCTAGCGGGGGGGTTCAAGAGACCCAGTACTTC | CASSSSGGVQETQYF
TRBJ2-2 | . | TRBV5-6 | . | TGTGCCAGCAGCCCAGTTGAAGCCGGGGAGCTGTTTTTT | CASSPVEAGELFF
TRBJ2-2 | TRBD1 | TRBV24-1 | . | TGTGCCACCAGTGACTTGACAGGGGGCGCAGGCGGGGAGCTGTTTTTT | CATSDLTGGAGGELFF
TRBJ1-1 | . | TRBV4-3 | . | TGCGCCAGCAGCCAAGATCAGGCACTCACTGAAGCTTTCTTT | CASSQDQALTEAFF
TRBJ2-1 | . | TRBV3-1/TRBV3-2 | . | TGTGCCAGCAGCAAGACAGAATCTGAGCAGTTCTTC | CASSKTESEQFF
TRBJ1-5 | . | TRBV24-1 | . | TGTGCCACCCTCTTGGACAATGGTTTTCAGCCCCAGCATTTT | CATLLDNGFQPQHF
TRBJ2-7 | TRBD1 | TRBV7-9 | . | TGTGCCAGCAGCTGGGACAGCTCCTACGAGCAGTACTTC | CASSWDSSYEQYF
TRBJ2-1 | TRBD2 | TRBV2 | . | TGTGCCAGCAGTTATAGCGGGGGATTCTACAATGAGCAGTTCTTC | CASSYSGGFYNEQFF
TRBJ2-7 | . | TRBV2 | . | TGTGCCAGCAAGCTTTCCTTAGCCTACGAGCAGTACTTC | CASKLSLAYEQYF
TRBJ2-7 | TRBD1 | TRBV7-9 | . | TGTGCCAGCAGCCCCAGTAGTGTGGGACAGGGGGTCTACGAGCAGTACTTC | CASSPSSVGQGVYEQYF
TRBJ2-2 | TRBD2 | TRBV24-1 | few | TGTGCCACCAGTGCCCCGGGACTAGCGGGAGCCGGGGAGCTGTTTTTT | CATSAPGLAGAGELFF
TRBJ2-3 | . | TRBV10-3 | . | TGTGCCATCAATAGGGGCTCCGGAGGGATGGATACGCAGTATTTT | CAINRGSGGMDTQYF
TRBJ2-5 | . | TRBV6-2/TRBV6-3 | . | TGTGCCAGCAGATACGTCGGGGGACAAGAGACCCAGTACTTC | CASRYVGGQETQYF
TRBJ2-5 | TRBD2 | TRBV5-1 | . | TGCGCCAGCAGGACTAGCGGGGTCCAAGAGACCCAGTACTTC | CASRTSGVQETQYF
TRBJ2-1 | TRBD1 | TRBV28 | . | TGTGCCAGCAGTTTATGGTTTAAATGGTCGGGACAGCGTCCAATGAGGCAGTTCTTC | CASSLWFKWSGQRPMRQFF
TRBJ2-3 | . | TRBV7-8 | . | TGTGCCAGCAGTTACAGACCTAGGGATACGCAGTATTTT | CASSYRPRDTQYF
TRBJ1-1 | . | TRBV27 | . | TGTGCCAGCAGTTTAGGGGCGGGCCTTGGGACTGAAGCTTTCTTT | CASSLGAGLGTEAFF
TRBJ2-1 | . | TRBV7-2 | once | TGTGCCAGCAGCTCCGACTCCGGTAGTGGGTTCCGCAATGAGCAGTTCTTC | CASSSDSGSGFRNEQFF
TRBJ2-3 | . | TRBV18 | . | TGTGCCAGCTCACCAGAGGTAGATACGCAGTATTTT | CASSPEVDTQYF
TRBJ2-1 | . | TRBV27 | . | TGTGCCAGCAGTCTCTACAATGAGCAGTTCTTC | CASSLYNEQFF
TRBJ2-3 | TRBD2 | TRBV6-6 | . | TGTGCCAGCAGTTACTCGGCGGGAGGGGCAGATACGCAGTATTTT | CASSYSAGGADTQYF
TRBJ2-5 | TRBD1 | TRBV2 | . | TGTGCCAGCGGGGGACAGGGCCAAGAGACCCAGTACTTC | CASGGQGQETQYF
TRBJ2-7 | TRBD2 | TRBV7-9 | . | TGTGCCAGCAGCCAAGCGGGGAGCTCCTACGAGCAGTACTTC | CASSQAGSSYEQYF